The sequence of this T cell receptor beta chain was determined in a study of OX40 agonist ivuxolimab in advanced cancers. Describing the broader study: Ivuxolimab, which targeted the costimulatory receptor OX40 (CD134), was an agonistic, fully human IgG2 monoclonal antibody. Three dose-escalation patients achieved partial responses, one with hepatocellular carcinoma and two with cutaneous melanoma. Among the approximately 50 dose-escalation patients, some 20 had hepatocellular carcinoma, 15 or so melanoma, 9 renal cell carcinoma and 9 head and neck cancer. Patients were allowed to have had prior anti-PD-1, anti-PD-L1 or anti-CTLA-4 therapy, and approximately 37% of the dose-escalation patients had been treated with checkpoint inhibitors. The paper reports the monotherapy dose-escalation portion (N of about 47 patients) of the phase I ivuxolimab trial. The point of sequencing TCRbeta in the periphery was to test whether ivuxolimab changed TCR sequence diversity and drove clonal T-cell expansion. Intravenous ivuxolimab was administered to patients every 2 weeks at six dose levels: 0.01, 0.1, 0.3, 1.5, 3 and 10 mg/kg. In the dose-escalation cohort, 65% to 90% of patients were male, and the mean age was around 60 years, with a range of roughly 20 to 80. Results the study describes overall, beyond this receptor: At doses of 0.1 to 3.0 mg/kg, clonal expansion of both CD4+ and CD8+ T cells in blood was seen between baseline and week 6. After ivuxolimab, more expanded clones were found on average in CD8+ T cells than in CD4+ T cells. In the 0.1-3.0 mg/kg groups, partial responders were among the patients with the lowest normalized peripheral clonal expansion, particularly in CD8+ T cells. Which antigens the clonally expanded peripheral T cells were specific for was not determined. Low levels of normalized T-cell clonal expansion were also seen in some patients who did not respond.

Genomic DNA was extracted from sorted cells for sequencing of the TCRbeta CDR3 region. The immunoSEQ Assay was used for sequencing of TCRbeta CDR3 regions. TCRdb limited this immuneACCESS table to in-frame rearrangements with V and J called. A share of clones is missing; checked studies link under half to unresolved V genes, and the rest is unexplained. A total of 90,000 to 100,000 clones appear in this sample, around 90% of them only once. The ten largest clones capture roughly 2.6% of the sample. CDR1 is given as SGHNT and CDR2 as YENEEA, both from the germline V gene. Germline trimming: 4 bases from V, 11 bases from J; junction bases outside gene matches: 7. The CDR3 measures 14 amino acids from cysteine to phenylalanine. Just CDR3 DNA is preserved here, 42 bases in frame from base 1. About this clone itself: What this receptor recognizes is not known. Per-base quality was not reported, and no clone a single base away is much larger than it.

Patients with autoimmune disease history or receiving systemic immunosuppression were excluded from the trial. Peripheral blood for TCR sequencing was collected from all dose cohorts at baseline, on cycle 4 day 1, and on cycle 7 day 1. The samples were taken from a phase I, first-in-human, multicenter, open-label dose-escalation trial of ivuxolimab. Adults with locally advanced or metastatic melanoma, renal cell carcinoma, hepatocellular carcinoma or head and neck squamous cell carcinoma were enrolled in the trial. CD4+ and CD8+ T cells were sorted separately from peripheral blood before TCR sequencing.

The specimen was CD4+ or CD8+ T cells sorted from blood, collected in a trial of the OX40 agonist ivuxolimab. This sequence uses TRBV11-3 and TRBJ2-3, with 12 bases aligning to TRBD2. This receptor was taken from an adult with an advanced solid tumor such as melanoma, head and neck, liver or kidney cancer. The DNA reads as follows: TGTGCCAGCAGCTCGGGCCTAGCGGGAGGGAGGCAGTATTTT. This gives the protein CASSSGLAGGRQYF. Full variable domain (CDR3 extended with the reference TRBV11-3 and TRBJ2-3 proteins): EAGVVQSPRYKIIEKKQPVAFWCNPISGHNTLYWYLQNLGQGPELLIRYENEEAVDDSQLPKDRFSAERLKGVDSTLKIQPAELGDSAVYLCASSSGLAGGRQYFGPGTRLTVL.